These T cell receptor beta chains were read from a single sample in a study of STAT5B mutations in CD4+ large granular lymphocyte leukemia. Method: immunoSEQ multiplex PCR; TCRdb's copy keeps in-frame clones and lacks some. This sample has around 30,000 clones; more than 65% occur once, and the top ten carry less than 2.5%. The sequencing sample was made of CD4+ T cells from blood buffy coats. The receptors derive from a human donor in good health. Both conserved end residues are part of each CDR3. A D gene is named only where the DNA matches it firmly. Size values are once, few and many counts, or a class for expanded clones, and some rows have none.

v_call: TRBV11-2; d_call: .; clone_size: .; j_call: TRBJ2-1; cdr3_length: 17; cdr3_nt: TGTGCCAGCAGCGCCACGGGGGGCTTTACCCCCTACAATGAGCAGTTCTTC; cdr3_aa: CASSATGGFTPYNEQFF
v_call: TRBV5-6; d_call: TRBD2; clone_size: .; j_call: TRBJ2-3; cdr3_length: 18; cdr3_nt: TGTGCCAGCAGCGGGGGACTAGCGGGGGGATTTTCCACAGATACGCAGTATTTT; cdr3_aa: CASSGGLAGGFSTDTQYF
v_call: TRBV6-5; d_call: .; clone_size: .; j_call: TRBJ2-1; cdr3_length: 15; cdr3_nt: TGTGCCAGCAGTTACAGCGGAAGCTCCTACAATGAGCAGTTCTTC; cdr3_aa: CASSYSGSSYNEQFF
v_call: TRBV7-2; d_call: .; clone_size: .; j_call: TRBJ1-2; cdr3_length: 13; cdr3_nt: TGTGCCAGCAGCGTAGACAGCCTCTATGGCTACACCTTC; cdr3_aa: CASSVDSLYGYTF
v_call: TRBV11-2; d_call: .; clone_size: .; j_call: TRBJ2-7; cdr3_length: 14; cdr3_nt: TGTGCCAGCAGCTTCGGCAGCCCTAACTACGAGCAGTACTTC; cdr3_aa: CASSFGSPNYEQYF
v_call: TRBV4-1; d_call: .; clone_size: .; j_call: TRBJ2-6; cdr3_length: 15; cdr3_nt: TGCGCCAGCAACCCACGGCTTTCTGGGGCCAACGTCCTGACTTTC; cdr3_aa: CASNPRLSGANVLTF
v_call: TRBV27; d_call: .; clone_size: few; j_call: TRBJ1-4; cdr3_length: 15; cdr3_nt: TGTGCCAGCAGCCCCGCCGAGGAGTCAATTCAAAAACTGTTTTTT; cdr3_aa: CASSPAEESIQKLFF
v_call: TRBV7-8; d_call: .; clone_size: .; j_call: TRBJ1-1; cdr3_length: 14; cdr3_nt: TGTGCCAGCCTTCCGAGGGAAACGAACACTGAAGCTTTCTTT; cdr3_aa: CASLPRETNTEAFF
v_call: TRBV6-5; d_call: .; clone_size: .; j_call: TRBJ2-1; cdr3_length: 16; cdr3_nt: TGTGCCAGCAGTTACTCCGAGGGGGGCCCCTACAATGAGCAGTTCTTC; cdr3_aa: CASSYSEGGPYNEQFF
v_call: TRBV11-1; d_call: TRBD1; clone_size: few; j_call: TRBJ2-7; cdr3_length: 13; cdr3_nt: TGTGCCAGCAGCAGGACAGGGGGCTACGAGCAGTACTTC; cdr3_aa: CASSRTGGYEQYF
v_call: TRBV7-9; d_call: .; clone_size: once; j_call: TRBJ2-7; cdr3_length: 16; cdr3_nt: TGTGCCAGCAGCTCCTTCAGGGGACGCGGGGTCTACGAGCAGTACTTC; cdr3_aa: CASSSFRGRGVYEQYF
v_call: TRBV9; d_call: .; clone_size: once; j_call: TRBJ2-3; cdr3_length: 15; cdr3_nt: TGTGCCAGCAGCCCACATACAGACAGACCAGATACGCAGTATTTT; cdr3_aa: CASSPHTDRPDTQYF
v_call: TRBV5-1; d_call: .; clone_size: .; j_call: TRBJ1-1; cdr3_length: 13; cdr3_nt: TGCGCCAGCAGCTTGGAAACGGACACTGAAGCTTTCTTT; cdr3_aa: CASSLETDTEAFF
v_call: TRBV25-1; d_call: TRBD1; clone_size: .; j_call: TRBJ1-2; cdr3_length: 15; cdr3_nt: TGTGCCAGCAGTGCCAAGACAGGGGTGATCTATGGCTACACCTTC; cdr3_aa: CASSAKTGVIYGYTF
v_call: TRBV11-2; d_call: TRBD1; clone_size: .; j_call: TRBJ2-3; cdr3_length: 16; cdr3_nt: TGTGCCAGCAGCAAAACCGGGACAGGGGGCACAGATACGCAGTATTTT; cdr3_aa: CASSKTGTGGTDTQYF
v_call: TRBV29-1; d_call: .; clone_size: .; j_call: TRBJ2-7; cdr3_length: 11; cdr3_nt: TGCAGCGTAGGCGGGGCCTACGAGCAGTACTTC; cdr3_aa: CSVGGAYEQYF
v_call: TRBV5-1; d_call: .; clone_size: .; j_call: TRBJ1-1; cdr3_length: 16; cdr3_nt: TGCGCCAGCAGCTTGGACGGGACTCCAGATAGGGCTGAAGCTTTCTTT; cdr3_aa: CASSLDGTPDRAEAFF